The subject of this entry is one T cell receptor beta chain. Its cognate antigen has yet to be identified. It has no much larger one-base neighbor in the sample; base qualities were not kept. The germline V gene (reference sequence) sets CDR1 to MNHEY and CDR2 to SMNVEV. The CDR3 holds 18 amino acids from the cysteine to the phenylalanine. Only the CDR3 portion is preserved as DNA: 54 bases, with reading frame beginning at the first base. The germline V end is reduced by 7 bases and the J end by 5 bases; junction bases left unmatched: 17. This entry comes from a study of beta chain features in type 1 diabetes (dated by TCRdb to 2017 to 2018). For context, the study as a whole: No differences in mean age, gender distribution, total cell number or subset yield were found between patients and healthy donors. Regulatory and stem cell-like memory subsets were isolated from only 8 patients and roughly 8 healthy donors, whereas naive and central memory subsets came from all 28 donors. In the study, recently diagnosed type 1 diabetes patients and matched healthy donors were compared on the TCRB repertoires of their sorted circulating CD4+ T cell subsets. A total of roughly 98,000,000 sorted cells were examined across all samples, and RNA yield correlated strongly with the number of cells per subset.

The High Capacity cDNA Reverse Transcription Kit was used to reverse transcribe all of the isolated RNA, meaning that expressed TCRB transcripts were what got sequenced. Deep immunoSEQ sequencing was performed on naive, central memory and regulatory T cell samples, with an average of about 3.6 million total reads per sample. Sorted cells were lysed in RLT buffer and RNA was extracted with DNase-treated RNeasy Micro or Mini kits, depending on cell number. To prevent cross-contamination, every cell subset was processed on its own, while patient and healthy donor samples were processed together. TCRB sequences were amplified from cDNA with the immunoSEQ multiplex PCR, producing 87-bp fragments spanning the CDR3 region. The amplicons were sequenced using the Illumina HiSeq platform. The study's own analysis went as follows. PCR bias was corrected computationally using synthetic template baselines, and reads within Hamming distance 2 were collapsed, with unmergeable singletons discarded. Reads were aligned against IMGT to assign V, D and J genes, CDR3 length and insertions or deletions at six rearrangement sites. Within each subset, clonotype counts were normalized to sorted cell number, after which true diversity and Gini coefficients were computed with the tcR R package. The overlap coefficient, calculated on TCRB nucleotide sequences, was used to measure repertoire sharing. Out-of-frame TCRB sequences from naive cells were analyzed to stand in for the pre-selection repertoire. TCRdb retrieved this table from immuneACCESS and kept in-frame rearrangements only. Not all clones are present; in checked studies, unresolved V genes account for under half, and no reason is known for the remainder. V and J calls and clone size follow that table, whereas D and trimming were derived from the DNA. The sample contains around 300,000 clones, over 12% of them found a single time. Of the sample, less than 0.02% falls within the top ten clones.

Overall results and qualifications from the work: Because cDNA was sequenced instead of genomic DNA, activated cells with high expression could be over-represented, although the groups did not differ in activation or CD3 levels. Only small numbers of individuals were included in the HLA sub-analyses, which left unresolved whether HLA type had any influence on TCRB rearrangement. Fewer insertions and more nucleotide deletions at VDJ recombination sites were observed in patients with type 1 diabetes, implying thymic rearrangement abnormalities. Shorter templates might have been favored by PCR, but patient and control samples were amplified and corrected together, so both groups would have been affected equally by any skew. A moderate but significant shortening of TCRB CDR3 length was observed in type 1 diabetes patients in all four CD4+ subsets. Naive, central memory and regulatory TCRB repertoires appeared to be more similar among patients than among healthy donors.

Each donor gave one peripheral blood draw, averaging around 120 mL, which was collected into heparinised tubes. A BD FACSAria II and a panel including CD45RO, CCR7, CD25, CD127, CD95 and CD27 were used to sort naive, central memory, regulatory and stem cell-like memory CD4+ T cells. Purity was above 95% for every sorted population. PBMCs were separated immediately by Lymphoprep density gradient centrifugation and were stained directly, without being cultured. Samples were stained and sorted in pairs, with one healthy donor and one patient per experiment, so that batch effects were minimized. The sequence came from a man aged 18 to 35 with type 1 diabetes. Sequenced: naive CD4+ T cells from blood. The sample's cell subset or site, from its label and the paper: true naive CD4+ T cells. This chain joins TRBV27 to TRBJ2-2; TRBD2 lines up with 9 middle nucleotides. The nucleotide sequence is given as TGTGCCAGCAAGGGGCTAGCGGGGCCACACGACACGACCGGGGAGCTGTTTTTT. Its product reads: CASKGLAGPHDTTGELFF.